This TCR beta chain appears in the sequencing data of a study of T cells in Graves' hyperthyroidism and ophthalmopathy. Germline V gene data show CDR1 as SNHLY and CDR2 as FYNNEI. The CDR3 length is 13 residues. Unmatched junction bases numbered 3, after V lost 7 bases and J lost 1 base. RNA transcripts were the template for amplifying TCR beta CDR3 regions. TCR CDR3 regions were first amplified by RT-PCR with HTBI primers. MiXCR, applied by TCRdb to the multiplex PCR reads, yields one record per CDR3 protein. The sample lists 35,000 to 40,000 distinct CDR3 sequences, 49% occurring once. The specimen sequenced was blood. The source of this sequence is a woman in her 50s with Graves' hyperthyroidism that later progressed to Graves' ophthalmopathy. The chain is built from TRBV2 and TRBJ2-7; 8 bases line up with TRBD1. The CDR3 sequence is CASKQGVSYEQYF. CDR3 in DNA: TGTGCCAGCAAACAGGGGGTTTCCTACGAGCAGTACTTC.